These 5 T cell receptor beta chains came from one sample sequenced in a study of T-cell reconstitution after alpha-beta-depleted transplantation in children. For TCRbeta, the library was prepared with unique molecular identifiers. TCRdb reprocessed the PCR reads via MiXCR and lists one record per CDR3 protein. The repertoire has 170,000 or so distinct CDR3 sequences, approximately 6.8% of them found once; the top ten carry around 3.1%. The starting material was PBMCs from the stem cell graft donor, obtained from the stem cell graft. All receptors derive from a human donor who donated a stem cell graft to a child with Wiskott-Aldrich syndrome.

This clonotype was detected many times. The chain employs TRBV9 and TRBJ2-6; TRBD2 matches 8 bases. This CDR3 contains 17 residues. Trimming removed 0 bases from V and 4 bases from J; junction bases left unmatched: 6. In germline, CDR1 is SGDLS, CDR2 YYNGEE. The CDR3 DNA reads as TGTGCCAGCAGCGTAGCCAGCGGGAGAGGCGGGGCCAACGTCCTGACTTTC. It is translated as CASSVASGRGGANVLTF.

This clonotype was observed at least ten times. The J gene is TRBJ1-1, the V gene TRBV12-3 or TRBV12-4; D unresolved. Trimming pared 5 bases from V and 5 bases from J, leaving 12 bases between. The CDR3 is 13 amino acids. CDR3 nucleotide sequence: TGTGCCAGCAGTCCCCAGGTGGGGACTGAAGCTTTCTTT. Amino acids: CASSPQVGTEAFF.

The gene calls are TRBV7-8 and TRBJ1-1; D is ambiguous. Germline V gene sequence: CDR1 SGHVS, CDR2 FQNEAQ. This CDR3 is built from 15 residues. V was cut by 3 bases and J by 0 bases, with 11 bases left in between. CDR3 residues: CASSFSSHMNTEAFF. CDR3 DNA: TGTGCCAGCAGCTTCTCTTCCCATATGAACACTGAAGCTTTCTTT.

The rearrangement uses TRBV18 and TRBJ2-7, with 8 bases identical to TRBD1. The CDR3 has 13 residues. Unmatched junction bases numbered 4, after V lost 4 bases and J lost 5 bases. The germline V gene has CDR1 KGHSH and CDR2 LQKENI. The DNA for the CDR3 is TGTGCCAGCTCACGCCAGACAGGGGACGAGCAGTACTTC. Translation: CASSRQTGDEQYF.

This clonotype was counted ten times or more. The J gene is TRBJ1-6, the V gene TRBV20-1; no definite D call. CDR1 and CDR2 (germline): DFQATT, SNEGSKA (reference sequence). Trimming removed 1 base at V and 8 bases at J, with 12 bases between. CDR3 size: 14 residues. The CDR3 protein is CSARGGRDHSPLHF. As DNA, the CDR3 is TGCAGTGCTAGAGGAGGAAGGGATCATTCACCCCTCCACTTT.